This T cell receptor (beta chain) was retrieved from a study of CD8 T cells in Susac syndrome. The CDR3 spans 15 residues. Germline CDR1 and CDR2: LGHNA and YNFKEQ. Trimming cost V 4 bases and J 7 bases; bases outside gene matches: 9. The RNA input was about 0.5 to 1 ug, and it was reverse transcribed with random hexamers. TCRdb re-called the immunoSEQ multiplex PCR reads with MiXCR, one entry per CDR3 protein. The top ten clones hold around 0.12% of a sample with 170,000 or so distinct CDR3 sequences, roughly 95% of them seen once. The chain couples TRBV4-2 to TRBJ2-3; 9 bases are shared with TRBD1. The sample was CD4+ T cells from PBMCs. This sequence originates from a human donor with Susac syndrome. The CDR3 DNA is TGTGCCAGCAGCCCGTCCGGGACAGGGTCAAATACGCAGTATTTT. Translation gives CASSPSGTGSNTQYF.